A selection of T cell receptor beta chains follows, all from one sample in a study of T cell responses to AZD1222 COVID-19 vaccine. Using immunoSEQ multiplex PCR, the repertoire was profiled, and TCRdb retains in-frame clones only, with some absent. The data contain 130,000 to 150,000 clones, approximately 88% of them singletons. The sample here was peripheral blood, taken on day 0 of AZD1222 vaccination. These receptors came from an adult in good health. The CDR3 runs from the conserved cysteine through the conserved F or W. Fields, in order: CDR3 protein, V gene, D gene, J gene. D genes are given only for firm matches.

CDR3: CASSTDALTIVGGYTF
V: TRBV19
D: NA
J: TRBJ1-2

CDR3: CASSISLTPGAEAFF
V: TRBV19
D: NA
J: TRBJ1-1

CDR3: CASSMQGGAAFF
V: TRBV6-2/TRBV6-3
D: TRBD1
J: TRBJ1-1

CDR3: CASSLQGYGYTF
V: TRBV13
D: NA
J: TRBJ1-2

CDR3: CASSLGGLLGNEQFF
V: TRBV28
D: NA
J: TRBJ2-1

CDR3: CASSLGGRSEAFF
V: TRBV28
D: NA
J: TRBJ1-1

CDR3: CASSLGTRRGEKLFF
V: TRBV18
D: NA
J: TRBJ1-4

CDR3: CASSSLEGLNYEQYF
V: TRBV19
D: NA
J: TRBJ2-7

CDR3: CASSVDGGLSGELFF
V: TRBV9
D: NA
J: TRBJ2-2

CDR3: CASSLYRGGYTF
V: TRBV28
D: TRBD1
J: TRBJ1-2

CDR3: CASSLVSAGELFF
V: TRBV5-1
D: NA
J: TRBJ2-2

CDR3: CASSGQPNTEAFF
V: TRBV6-5
D: NA
J: TRBJ1-1

CDR3: CATSLGSGGKFF
V: TRBV24-1
D: NA
J: TRBJ2-1

CDR3: CATSADGRHQPQHF
V: TRBV24-1
D: NA
J: TRBJ1-5

CDR3: CASSYSMGFSNTEAFF
V: TRBV6-5
D: NA
J: TRBJ1-1

CDR3: CASSVGGRTSEAFF
V: TRBV9
D: NA
J: TRBJ1-1

CDR3: CSVEGFQGDTYEQYF
V: TRBV29-1
D: NA
J: TRBJ2-7

CDR3: CASSLGVTGEQYF
V: TRBV5-1
D: NA
J: TRBJ2-7

CDR3: CASSLVYNPYEQYF
V: TRBV11-2
D: NA
J: TRBJ2-7

CDR3: CASSVAGGSLGQETQYF
V: TRBV9
D: TRBD2
J: TRBJ2-5

CDR3: CASSARDRSSHYGYTF
V: TRBV11-1
D: TRBD1
J: TRBJ1-2

CDR3: CAGGVSNQPQHF
V: TRBV19
D: NA
J: TRBJ1-5

CDR3: CASSSDIAGGLNEKLFF
V: TRBV5-1
D: NA
J: TRBJ1-4

CDR3: CASSPRQGANEKLFF
V: TRBV9
D: TRBD1
J: TRBJ1-4

CDR3: CATSRAALEQPQHF
V: TRBV15
D: NA
J: TRBJ1-5

CDR3: CASSPEGTTTYEQYF
V: TRBV7-8
D: TRBD2
J: TRBJ2-7

CDR3: CASSRGAQPQHF
V: TRBV21-1
D: NA
J: TRBJ1-5

CDR3: CATSDPTASANYGYTF
V: TRBV24-1
D: NA
J: TRBJ1-2

CDR3: CASSEAPTGSTSGNTIYF
V: TRBV2
D: NA
J: TRBJ1-3

CDR3: CASSSTAALEQFF
V: TRBV12-3/TRBV12-4
D: NA
J: TRBJ2-1

CDR3: CASSPGPGYGYTF
V: TRBV7-9
D: NA
J: TRBJ1-2

CDR3: CSASSGYATEAFF
V: TRBV20-1
D: NA
J: TRBJ1-1

CDR3: CASSRDTSNQPQHF
V: TRBV6-2/TRBV6-3
D: NA
J: TRBJ1-5

CDR3: CASSLGRGPHNEQFF
V: TRBV7-2
D: NA
J: TRBJ2-1

CDR3: CASSLAGTGSPDTQYF
V: TRBV28
D: TRBD1
J: TRBJ2-3

CDR3: CASSGPRYNEQFF
V: TRBV9
D: NA
J: TRBJ2-1

CDR3: CASSFRTATLLNYGYTF
V: TRBV19
D: NA
J: TRBJ1-2

CDR3: CASSLWTRENEQFF
V: TRBV27
D: NA
J: TRBJ2-1

CDR3: CASSQQQGIHYGYTF
V: TRBV27
D: NA
J: TRBJ1-2

CDR3: CASSGLAGNTGELFF
V: TRBV5-1
D: TRBD2
J: TRBJ2-2

CDR3: CASSGDGISAEAFF
V: TRBV9
D: NA
J: TRBJ1-1

CDR3: CASSQGWAGSIGEQYF
V: TRBV19
D: NA
J: TRBJ2-7

CDR3: CASSPGDGANVLTF
V: TRBV5-6
D: NA
J: TRBJ2-6

CDR3: CASSQDGGQGMGAGNTIYF
V: TRBV4-3
D: TRBD1
J: TRBJ1-3